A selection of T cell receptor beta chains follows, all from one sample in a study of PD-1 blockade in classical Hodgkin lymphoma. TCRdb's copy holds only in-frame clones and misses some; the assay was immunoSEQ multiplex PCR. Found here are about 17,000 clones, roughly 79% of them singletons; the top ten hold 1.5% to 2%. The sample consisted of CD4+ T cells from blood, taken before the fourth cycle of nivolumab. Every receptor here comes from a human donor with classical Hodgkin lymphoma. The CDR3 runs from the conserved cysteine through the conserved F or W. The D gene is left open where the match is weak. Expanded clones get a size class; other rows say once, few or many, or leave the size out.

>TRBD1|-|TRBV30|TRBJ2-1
TGTGCCTGGAGCCTGGGACAGGGGGCTTACAATGAGCAGTTCTTC
CAWSLGQGAYNEQFF
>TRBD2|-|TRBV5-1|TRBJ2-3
TGCGCCAGCAGCCACGGACTAGCGGGAGGCCCTAGCACAGATACGCAGTATTTT
CASSHGLAGGPSTDTQYF
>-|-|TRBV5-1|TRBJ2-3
TGCGCCAGCAGCCCCCTTACTGGGGGAAACACAGATACGCAGTATTTT
CASSPLTGGNTDTQYF
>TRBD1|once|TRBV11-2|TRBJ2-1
TGTGCCAGCAGCTCACAGGGGAGCTCCTACAATGAGCAGTTCTTC
CASSSQGSSYNEQFF
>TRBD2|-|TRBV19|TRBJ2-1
TGTGCCAGTAGTATCCGCCAGGGAGGGGTCGATGAGCAGTTCTTC
CASSIRQGGVDEQFF
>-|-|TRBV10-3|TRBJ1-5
TGTGCCATCAGTGAGTCGGGTAGCAATCAGCCCCAGCATTTT
CAISESGSNQPQHF
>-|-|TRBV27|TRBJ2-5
TGTGCCAGCAGCCCAATTCTTGGGGGTGGGGAGACCCAGTACTTC
CASSPILGGGETQYF
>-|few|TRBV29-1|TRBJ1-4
TGCAGCGTTGAAGATGAACATCATGAAAAACTGTTTTTT
CSVEDEHHEKLFF
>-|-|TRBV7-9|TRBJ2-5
TGTGCCAGCAGCAACAGGGCCCTCTCTGGGGAGACCCAGTACTTC
CASSNRALSGETQYF
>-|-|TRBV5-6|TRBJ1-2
TGTGCCAGCAGCTTGGGTGGTTCTAACTATGGCTACACCTTC
CASSLGGSNYGYTF
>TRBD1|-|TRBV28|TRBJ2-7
TGTGCCAGCAGTTTTACAGGGGGCTCCTACGAGCAGTACTTC
CASSFTGGSYEQYF
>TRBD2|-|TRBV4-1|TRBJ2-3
TGCGCCAGCAGCCAAGATTGGACAGCGGGAGATGTAGATACGCAGTATTTT
CASSQDWTAGDVDTQYF
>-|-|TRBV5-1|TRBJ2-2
TGCGCCAGCAGCTTCTCCGGGGGGGAGCTGTTTTTT
CASSFSGGELFF
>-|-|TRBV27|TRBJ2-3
TGTGCCAGCAGTTTAGCAGGGGCCGGGTTAGATACGCAGTATTTT
CASSLAGAGLDTQYF
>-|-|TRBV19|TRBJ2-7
TGTGCCAGTAGTCGGTCGGCCTGGGACGAGCAGTACTTC
CASSRSAWDEQYF
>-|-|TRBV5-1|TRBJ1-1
TGCGCCAGCAGCGTGGACAGCTTGAACACTGAAGCTTTCTTT
CASSVDSLNTEAFF
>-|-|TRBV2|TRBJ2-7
TGTGCCAGCAGTGATGGGGGCGGACTCTCCTACGAGCAGTACTTC
CASSDGGGLSYEQYF
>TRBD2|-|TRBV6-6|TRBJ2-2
TGTGCCAGCAGTTACCTAGCGGGACGGACCGGGGAGCTGTTTTTT
CASSYLAGRTGELFF
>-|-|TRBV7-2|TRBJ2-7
TGTGCCAGCAGTGGTCTAGGGGACTCCTACGAGCAGTACTTC
CASSGLGDSYEQYF
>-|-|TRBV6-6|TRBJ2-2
TGTGCCAGCAGGCCGTACTACGACACCGGGGAGCTGTTTTTT
CASRPYYDTGELFF
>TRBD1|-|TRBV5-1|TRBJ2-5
TGCGCCAGCCAGGGGGACGGAGAGACCCAGTACTTC
CASQGDGETQYF
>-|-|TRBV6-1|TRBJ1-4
TGTGCCAGCATCGAAGAAGGGGGTAATGAAAAACTGTTTTTT
CASIEEGGNEKLFF
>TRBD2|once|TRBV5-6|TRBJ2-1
TGTGCCAGCAGCCCAAGGACTAGCGGGAGCTCCTACAATGAGCAGTTCTTC
CASSPRTSGSSYNEQFF
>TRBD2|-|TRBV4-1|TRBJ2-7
TGCGCCAGCAGCCAAGATTGGCGGGGGACCTCCTACGAGCAGTACTTC
CASSQDWRGTSYEQYF
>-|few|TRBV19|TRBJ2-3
TGTGCCAGTAGTATATCAGGAGGTACGCAGTATTTT
CASSISGGTQYF
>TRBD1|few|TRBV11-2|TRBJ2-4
TGTGCCAGCAGCTTAGATGACCCGACAGGGACCAAAAACATTCAGTACTTC
CASSLDDPTGTKNIQYF
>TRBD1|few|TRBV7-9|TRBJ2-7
TGTGCCAGCAGCTTTGGGACAACAGGGGGATACGAGCAGTACTTC
CASSFGTTGGYEQYF
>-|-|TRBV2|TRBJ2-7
TGTGCCAGCAGTGAAGGAGAACCCATCTCCTACGAGCAGTACTTC
CASSEGEPISYEQYF
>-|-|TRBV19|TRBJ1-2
TGTGCCAGTACCTTACAGGGAAATAGCCTTGGCTACACCTTC
CASTLQGNSLGYTF
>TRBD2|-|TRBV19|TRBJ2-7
TGTGCCAGTAGTATAGGTCTAGCGGGCACCTACGAGCAGTACTTC
CASSIGLAGTYEQYF
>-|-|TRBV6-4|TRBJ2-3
TGTGCCAGCAGTGACTCAGCGACTAGCACAGATACGCAGTATTTT
CASSDSATSTDTQYF
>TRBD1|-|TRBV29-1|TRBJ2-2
TGCAGCGTTGGAAGGGGACAGGGCGCGAACACCGGGGAGCTGTTTTTT
CSVGRGQGANTGELFF
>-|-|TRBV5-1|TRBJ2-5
TGCGCCAGCGCGATAGGAGGGACCGGACAAGAGACCCAGTACTTC
CASAIGGTGQETQYF
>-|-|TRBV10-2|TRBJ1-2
TGCGCCAGCAGTGAGCCCAGGGGAGCTAACTATGGCTACACCTTC
CASSEPRGANYGYTF
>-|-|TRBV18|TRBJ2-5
TGTGCCAGCTCACCACTCCAAGAGACCCAGTACTTC
CASSPLQETQYF
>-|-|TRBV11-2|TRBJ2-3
TGTGCCAGCAGCTTGGAGCGGTCACGAGGGGATACGCAGTATTTT
CASSLERSRGDTQYF
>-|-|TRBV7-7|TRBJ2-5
TGTGCCAGCAGCCCGAGTGGGTATGAGACCCAGTACTTC
CASSPSGYETQYF
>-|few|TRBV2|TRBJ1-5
TGTGCCAGCTGTAAGAACAGGGAATTAAAGCCCCAGCATTTT
CASCKNRELKPQHF
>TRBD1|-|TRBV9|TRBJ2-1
TGTGCCAGCAGCGTAGGGGGACAGGGTGGGAATGAGCAGTTCTTC
CASSVGGQGGNEQFF
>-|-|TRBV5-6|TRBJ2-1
TGTGCCAGCAGCTTTAGATCAGCGTACACCTACAATGAAGAGCAGTTCTTC
CASSFRSAYTYNEEQFF
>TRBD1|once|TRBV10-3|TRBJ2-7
TGTGCCATCAGTGATCCGGGACAGGGCCTCTACGAGCAGTACTTC
CAISDPGQGLYEQYF
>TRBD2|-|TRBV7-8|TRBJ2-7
TGTGCCAGCAGCTTAGGTGCGGGAGAAAGTTACGAGCAGTACTTC
CASSLGAGESYEQYF
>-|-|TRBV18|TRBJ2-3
TGTGCCAGCTCTAAACAGGGCGATACGCAGTATTTT
CASSKQGDTQYF
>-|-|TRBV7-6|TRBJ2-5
TGTGCCAGCAGCTTATCTGGGCAGGGAGGAGAGACCCAGTACTTC
CASSLSGQGGETQYF
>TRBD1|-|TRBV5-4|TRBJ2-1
TGTGCCAGCAGCTTGACTGGACAGGGTTCCAATGAGCAGTTCTTC
CASSLTGQGSNEQFF
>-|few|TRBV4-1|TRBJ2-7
TGCGCCAGCAGCCAGACGGGACAAAGAGACTACGAGCAGTACTTC
CASSQTGQRDYEQYF
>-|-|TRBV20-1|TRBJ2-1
TGCAGTGCTGGATGGGGTGAGCAGTTCTTC
CSAGWGEQFF
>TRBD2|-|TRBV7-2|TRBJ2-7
TGTGCCAGCAGCTTAGGACTAGCGGGAGGCAACGAGCAGTACTTC
CASSLGLAGGNEQYF
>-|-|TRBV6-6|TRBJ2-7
TGTGCCAGCAGTTACCAAGATACCTACGAGCAGTACTTC
CASSYQDTYEQYF
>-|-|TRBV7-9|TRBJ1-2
TGTGCCAGCAGCTCCCACGGTTTGGGGGGGTCGGGAGGCTACACCTTC
CASSSHGLGGSGGYTF